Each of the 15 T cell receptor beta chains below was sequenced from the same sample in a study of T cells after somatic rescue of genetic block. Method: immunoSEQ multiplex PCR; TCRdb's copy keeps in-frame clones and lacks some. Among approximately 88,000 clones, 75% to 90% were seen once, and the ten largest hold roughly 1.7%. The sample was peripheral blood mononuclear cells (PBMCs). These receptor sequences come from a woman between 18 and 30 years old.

For the CDR3, the DNA is TGTGCCAGCAGCATAGCGGGAGCCTACAATGAGCAGTTCTTC. Translating it yields CASSIAGAYNEQFF. This sequence joins TRBV6-4 and TRBJ2-1; 9 nucleotides align to TRBD2. The CDR3 has 14 amino acids. The V and J ends lost 6 bases and 2 bases, in that order; junction bases with no gene match: 2. Per germline, CDR1 MRHNA and CDR2 SNTAGT.

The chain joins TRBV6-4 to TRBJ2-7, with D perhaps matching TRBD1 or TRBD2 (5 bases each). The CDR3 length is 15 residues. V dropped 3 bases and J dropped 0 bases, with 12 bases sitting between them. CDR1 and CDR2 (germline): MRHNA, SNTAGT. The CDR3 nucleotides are TGTGCCAGCAGTGAACAAGCGGACAACTCCTACGAGCAGTACTTC. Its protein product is CASSEQADNSYEQYF.

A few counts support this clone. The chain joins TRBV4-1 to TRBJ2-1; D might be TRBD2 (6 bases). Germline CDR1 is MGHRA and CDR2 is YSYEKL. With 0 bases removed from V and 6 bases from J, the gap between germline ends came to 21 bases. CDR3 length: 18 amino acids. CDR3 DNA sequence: TGCGCCAGCAGCCAAGAATACGGAAACTTCGGGGGTGGCAATGAGCAGTTCTTC. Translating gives CASSQEYGNFGGGNEQFF.

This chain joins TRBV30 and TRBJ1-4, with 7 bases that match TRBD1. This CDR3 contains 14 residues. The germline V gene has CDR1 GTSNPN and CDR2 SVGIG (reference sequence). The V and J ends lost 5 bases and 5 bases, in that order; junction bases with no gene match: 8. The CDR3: CAWGAGTANEKLFF. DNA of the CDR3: TGTGCCTGGGGGGCCGGGACAGCGAATGAAAAACTGTTTTTT.

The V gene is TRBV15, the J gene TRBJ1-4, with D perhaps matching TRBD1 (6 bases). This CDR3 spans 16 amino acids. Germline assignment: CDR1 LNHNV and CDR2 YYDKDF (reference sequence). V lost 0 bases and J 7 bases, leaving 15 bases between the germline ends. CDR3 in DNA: TGTGCCACCAGCAGAGAAACGGGGGCGACGGGTGAAAAACTGTTTTTT. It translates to CATSRETGATGEKLFF.

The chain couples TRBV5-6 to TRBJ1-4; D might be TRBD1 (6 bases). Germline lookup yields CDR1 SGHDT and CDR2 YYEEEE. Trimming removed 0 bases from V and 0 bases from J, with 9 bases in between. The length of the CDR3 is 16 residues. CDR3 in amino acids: CASSLGTAATNEKLFF. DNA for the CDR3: TGTGCCAGCAGCTTGGGGACAGCCGCAACTAATGAAAAACTGTTTTTT.

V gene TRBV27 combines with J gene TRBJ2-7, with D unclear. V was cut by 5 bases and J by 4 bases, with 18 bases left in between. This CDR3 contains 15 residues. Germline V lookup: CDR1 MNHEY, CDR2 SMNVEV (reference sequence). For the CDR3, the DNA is TGTGCCAGCAGTCCCCACGGTGCTCGGGCTTACGAGCAGTACTTC. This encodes CASSPHGARAYEQYF.

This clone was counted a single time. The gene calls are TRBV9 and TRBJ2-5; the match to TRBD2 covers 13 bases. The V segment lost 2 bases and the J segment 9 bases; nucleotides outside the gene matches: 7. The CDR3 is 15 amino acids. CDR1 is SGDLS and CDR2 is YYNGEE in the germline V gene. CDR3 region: CASSVGGTSGTPQYF. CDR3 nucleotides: TGTGCCAGCAGCGTCGGCGGGACTAGCGGGACCCCCCAGTACTTC.

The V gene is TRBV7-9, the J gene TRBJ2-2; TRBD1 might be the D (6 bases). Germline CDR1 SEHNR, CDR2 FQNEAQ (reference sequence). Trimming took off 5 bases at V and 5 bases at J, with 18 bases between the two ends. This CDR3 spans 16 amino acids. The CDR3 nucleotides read TGTGCCAGCAGCGAGGACAGAAGCCCGGGTACCGGGGAGCTGTTTTTT. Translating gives CASSEDRSPGTGELFF. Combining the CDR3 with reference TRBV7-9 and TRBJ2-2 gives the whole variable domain DTGVSQNPRHKITKRGQNVTFRCDPISEHNRLYWYRQTLGQGPEFLTYFQNEAQLEKSRLLSDRFSAERPKGSFSTLEIQRTEQGDSAMYLCASSEDRSPGTGELFFGEGSRLTVL.

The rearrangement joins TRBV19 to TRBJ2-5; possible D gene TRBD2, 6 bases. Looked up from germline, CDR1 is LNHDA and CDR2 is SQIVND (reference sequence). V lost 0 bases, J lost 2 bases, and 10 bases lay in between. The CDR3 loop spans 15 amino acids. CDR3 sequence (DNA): TGTGCCAGTAGTATAGAGGGAGGCATGCAAGAGACCCAGTACTTC. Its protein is CASSIEGGMQETQYF.

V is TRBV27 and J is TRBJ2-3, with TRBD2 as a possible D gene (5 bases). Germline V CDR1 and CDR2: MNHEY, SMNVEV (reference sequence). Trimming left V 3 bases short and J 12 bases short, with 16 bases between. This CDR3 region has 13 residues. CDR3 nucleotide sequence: TGTGCCAGCAGTTTGGCGACCCGGGGTATTCAGTATTTT. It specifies CASSLATRGIQYF.

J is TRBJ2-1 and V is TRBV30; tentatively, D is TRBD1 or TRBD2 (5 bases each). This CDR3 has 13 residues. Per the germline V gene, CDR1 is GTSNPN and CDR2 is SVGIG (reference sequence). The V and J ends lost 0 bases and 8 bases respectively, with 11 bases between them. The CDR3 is CAWSVGTAYEQFF. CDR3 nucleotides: TGTGCCTGGAGTGTAGGGACGGCATATGAGCAGTTCTTC. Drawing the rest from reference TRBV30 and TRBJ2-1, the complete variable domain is SQTIHQWPATLVQPVGSPLSLECTVEGTSNPNLYWYRQAAGRGLQLLFYSVGIGQISSEVPQNLSASRPQDRQFILSSKKLLLSDSGFYLCAWSVGTAYEQFFGPGTRLTVL.

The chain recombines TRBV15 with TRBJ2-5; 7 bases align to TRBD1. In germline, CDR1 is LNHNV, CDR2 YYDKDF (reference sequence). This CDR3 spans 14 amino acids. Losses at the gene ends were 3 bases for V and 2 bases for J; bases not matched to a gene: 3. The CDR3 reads CATSSGTAQETQYF. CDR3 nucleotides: TGTGCCACCAGCAGCGGGACAGCGCAAGAGACCCAGTACTTC.

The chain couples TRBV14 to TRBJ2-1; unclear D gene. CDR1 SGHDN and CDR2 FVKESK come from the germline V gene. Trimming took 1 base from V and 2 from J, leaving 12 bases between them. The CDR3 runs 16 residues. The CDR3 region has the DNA TGTGCCAGCAGCCAAGCAGAAGGGCATGCCTACAATGAGCAGTTCTTC. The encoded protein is CASSQAEGHAYNEQFF.

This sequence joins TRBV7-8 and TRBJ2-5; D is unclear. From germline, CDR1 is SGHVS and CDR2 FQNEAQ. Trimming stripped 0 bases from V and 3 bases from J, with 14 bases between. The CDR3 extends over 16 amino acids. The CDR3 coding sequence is TGTGCCAGCAGCTTAGCCCTAGGGAACCTTGAAGAGACCCAGTACTTC. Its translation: CASSLALGNLEETQYF.